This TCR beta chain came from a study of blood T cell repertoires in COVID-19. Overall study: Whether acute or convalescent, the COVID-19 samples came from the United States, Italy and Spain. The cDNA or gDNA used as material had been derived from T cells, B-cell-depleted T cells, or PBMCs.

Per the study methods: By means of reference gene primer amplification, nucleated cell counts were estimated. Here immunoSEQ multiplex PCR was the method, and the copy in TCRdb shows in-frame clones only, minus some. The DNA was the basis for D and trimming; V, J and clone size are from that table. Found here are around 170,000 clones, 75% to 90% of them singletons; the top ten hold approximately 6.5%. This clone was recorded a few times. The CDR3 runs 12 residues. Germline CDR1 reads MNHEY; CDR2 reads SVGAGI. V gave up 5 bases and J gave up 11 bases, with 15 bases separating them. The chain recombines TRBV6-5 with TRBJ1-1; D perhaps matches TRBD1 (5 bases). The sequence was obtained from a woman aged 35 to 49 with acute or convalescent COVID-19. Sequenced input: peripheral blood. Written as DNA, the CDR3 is TGTGCCAGCAGTCCACCGGGACTTGGCGCTTTCTTT. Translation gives CASSPPGLGAFF.